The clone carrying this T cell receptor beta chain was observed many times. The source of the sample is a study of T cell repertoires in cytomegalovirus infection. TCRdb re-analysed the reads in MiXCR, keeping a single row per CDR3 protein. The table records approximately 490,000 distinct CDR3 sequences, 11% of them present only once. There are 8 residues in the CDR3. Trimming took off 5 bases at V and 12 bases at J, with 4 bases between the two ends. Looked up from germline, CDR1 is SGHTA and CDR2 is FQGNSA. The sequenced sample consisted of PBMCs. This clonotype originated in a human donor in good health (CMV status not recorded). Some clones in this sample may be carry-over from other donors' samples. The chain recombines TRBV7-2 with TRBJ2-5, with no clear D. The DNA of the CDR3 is TGTGCCAGCAGCCACGAGTACTTC. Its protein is CASSHEYF.